This TCR beta chain is from a study of OX40 agonist ivuxolimab in advanced cancers. Study-level background: Age averaged around 58 years (range roughly 20 to 90), and more than 80% were male. Enrollees could have had prior anti-PD-1, anti-PD-L1 or anti-CTLA-4 therapy, which about 42% had received.

General study points: Not determined was the antigen specificity of the expanded peripheral T cells. The authors also found low normalized T-cell clonal expansion in some nonresponders.

Comment on this clone: No antigen is known for it.

Measured with immunoSEQ multiplex PCR; TCRdb has only the in-frame clones, and not every one. The sample contains 65,000 to 75,000 clones, roughly 80% of which appear only once. The germline CDR1 and CDR2 sequences are SGHVS and FQNEAQ. J was trimmed by 7 bases and V by 3 bases; bases with no gene match: 8. The CDR3 runs to 14 residues. Sample: CD4+ or CD8+ T cells sorted from blood, taken in a trial of the OX40 agonist ivuxolimab. This rearrangement joins TRBV7-8 to TRBJ2-5; 7 bases are shared with TRBD2. This receptor was obtained from an adult with an advanced solid tumor such as melanoma, head and neck, liver or kidney cancer. CDR3 in DNA: TGTGCCAGCAGCTTTAACTTCCTAGCGGCGACCCAGTACTTC. This gives the protein CASSFNFLAATQYF.